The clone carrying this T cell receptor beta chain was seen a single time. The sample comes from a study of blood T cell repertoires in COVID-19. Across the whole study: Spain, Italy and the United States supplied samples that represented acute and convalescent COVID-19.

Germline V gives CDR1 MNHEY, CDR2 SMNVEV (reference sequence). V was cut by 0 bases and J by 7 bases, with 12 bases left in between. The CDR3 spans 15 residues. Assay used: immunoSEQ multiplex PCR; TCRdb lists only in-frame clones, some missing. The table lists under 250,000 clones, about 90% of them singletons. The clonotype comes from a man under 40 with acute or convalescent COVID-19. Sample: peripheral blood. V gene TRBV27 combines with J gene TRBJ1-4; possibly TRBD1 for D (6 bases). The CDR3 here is CASSLSGGQGEKLFF. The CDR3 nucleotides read TGTGCCAGCAGTTTATCCGGGGGGCAGGGTGAAAAACTGTTTTTT.